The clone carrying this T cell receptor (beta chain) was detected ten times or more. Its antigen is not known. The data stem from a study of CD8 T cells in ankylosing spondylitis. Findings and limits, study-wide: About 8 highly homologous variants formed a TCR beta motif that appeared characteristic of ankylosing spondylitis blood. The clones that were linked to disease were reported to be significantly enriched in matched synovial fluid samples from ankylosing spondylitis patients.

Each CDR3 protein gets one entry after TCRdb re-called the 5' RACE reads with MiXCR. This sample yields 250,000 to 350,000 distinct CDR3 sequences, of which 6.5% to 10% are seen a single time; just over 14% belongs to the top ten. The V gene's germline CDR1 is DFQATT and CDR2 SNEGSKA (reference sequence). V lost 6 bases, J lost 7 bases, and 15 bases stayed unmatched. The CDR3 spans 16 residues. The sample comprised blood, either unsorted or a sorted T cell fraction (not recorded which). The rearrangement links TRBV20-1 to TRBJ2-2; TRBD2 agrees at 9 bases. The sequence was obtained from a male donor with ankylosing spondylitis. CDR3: CSAPPPTSGYIGELFF. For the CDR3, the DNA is TGCAGTGCGCCGCCCCCGACTAGCGGTTACATCGGGGAGCTGTTTTTT.